The 7 T cell receptor beta chains below were found in one sample sequenced in a study of CD8 T cells in Susac syndrome. RNA totalling about 0.45 to 1 ug underwent reverse transcription with random hexamers. TCRdb re-called the immunoSEQ multiplex PCR reads with MiXCR, one entry per CDR3 protein. This sample has a few hundred thousand distinct CDR3 sequences, with approximately 95% found just once. The sample consisted of CD4+ T cells from PBMCs. All receptors derive from a human donor with multiple sclerosis.

As concerns this clonotype: One junction end does not reproduce the germline sequence, and a read error may be involved. V gene TRBV2 combines with J gene TRBJ1-1; D is perhaps TRBD1 (5 bases). Germline V CDR1 and CDR2: SNHLY, FYNNEI. The CDR3 consists of 16 residues. CDR3 protein: CASSPARGRGNAEAFF. CDR3 DNA sequence: TGTGCCAGCAGCCCTGCTAGGGGACGGGGGAACGCTGAAGCTTTCTTT.

DNA of the CDR3: TGTGCCAGCAGTCGGACCTTCGCAAGCGAGCAGTACTTC. It specifies CASSRTFASEQYF. The rearrangement joins TRBV12-3 or TRBV12-4 to TRBJ2-7; D remains unclear. V was pared by 5 bases and J by 6 bases, with 14 bases between. The CDR3 spans 13 residues.

This chain connects TRBV9 to TRBJ1-6; weak D call: TRBD1 (6 bases). Trimming pared 0 bases from V and 10 bases from J, leaving 11 bases between. Germline V gene lookup returns CDR1 SGDLS and CDR2 YYNGEE. This CDR3 is 14 amino acids long. The CDR3 loop is CASSVAGGVSPLHF. In nucleotides, the CDR3 is TGTGCCAGCAGCGTAGCGGGGGGCGTCTCACCCCTCCACTTT. Based on the CDR3 plus reference TRBV9 and TRBJ1-6, the full variable domain is DSGVTQTPKHLITATGQRVTLRCSPRSGDLSVYWYQQSLDQGLQFLIQYYNGEERAKGNILERFSAQQFPDLHSELNLSSLELGDSALYFCASSVAGGVSPLHFGNGTRLTVT.

Concerning this clonotype: A read error may produce the germline difference seen at one junction end. The rearrangement joins TRBV5-1 to TRBJ2-7, with 7 bases lining up with TRBD2. This CDR3 has 14 residues. Germline loops: CDR1 SGHRS, CDR2 YFSETQ. This chain's CDR3 is CASSLAGSSYEQYF. Written as DNA, the CDR3 is TGTGCCAGCAGCTTAGCGGGCAGCTCCTACGAGCAGTACTTC.

This clonotype was detected only once. The chain uses TRBV30 and TRBJ1-2, with D perhaps TRBD1 (5 bases). V shed 3 bases and J shed 0 bases, with 11 bases lying between them. The CDR3 spans 14 residues. Looked up from germline, CDR1 is GTSNPN and CDR2 is SVGIG (reference sequence). CDR3 nucleotides: TGTGCCTGGAGGGGGCAGTTAACTAACTATGGCTACACCTTC. This encodes CAWRGQLTNYGYTF. Variable domain in full (rest from reference TRBV30 and TRBJ1-2): SQTIHQWPATLVQPVGSPLSLECTVEGTSNPNLYWYRQAAGRGLQLLFYSVGIGQISSEVPQNLSASRPQDRQFILSSKKLLLSDSGFYLCAWRGQLTNYGYTFGSGTRLTVV.

This chain connects TRBV3-1 to TRBJ2-1, with D hard to call. CDR1 is LGHDT and CDR2 is YNNKEL in the germline V gene (reference sequence). V lost 1 base and J lost 6, with 16 bases in between. This CDR3 has 16 amino acids. Here the CDR3 reads CASSQGDTLLRNEQFF. The CDR3 DNA reads as TGTGCCAGCAGCCAAGGCGACACCCTACTTCGCAATGAGCAGTTCTTC.

The chain joins TRBV3-1 to TRBJ2-6; D is unresolved. Germline CDR1 is LGHDT and CDR2 is YNNKEL (reference sequence). There are 15 residues in the CDR3. V dropped 1 base and J dropped 4 bases, with 8 bases sitting between them. In DNA, the CDR3 is TGTGCCAGCAGCCAAGCCCGGGCCGGGGCCAACGTCCTGACTTTC. It codes for CASSQARAGANVLTF. Full variable domain (outside the CDR3, taken from reference TRBV3-1 and TRBJ2-6): DTAVSQTPKYLVTQMGNDKSIKCEQNLGHDTMYWYKQDSKKFLKIMFSYNNKELIINETVPNRFSPKSPDKAHLNLHINSLELGDSAVYFCASSQARAGANVLTFGAGSRLTVL.